The present TCR beta chain was sequenced within a study of T cells in localized non-small cell lung cancer. Study-level results: Patients showing higher blood T cell density tended to see longer overall survival. Median detection of top 100 tumor clones in adjacent lung was around 57 clones. Without multi-region sequencing, intratumor heterogeneity could not be excluded. Peak T cell clonality was found in uninvolved adjacent lung, exceeding tumor.

TCRdb's table, derived via immunoSEQ multiplex PCR, lists solely in-frame clones and lacks some. The table lists about 74,000 clones, approximately 84% of them singletons. The CDR3 is made up of 14 amino acids. The V gene end was trimmed by 4 bases and the J gene end by 2 bases; junction bases not matched to a gene: 3. Germline CDR1 SGHDN, CDR2 FVKESK. This clone was observed a handful of times. Its antigen remains unidentified. V gene TRBV14 combines with J gene TRBJ2-3, with TRBD1 identical over 7 bases. This TCR was recovered from a female donor aged 60 or older with stage I lung adenocarcinoma. Here the sequenced sample was peripheral blood, taken before any cancer treatment. The CDR3 spells CASSLGQFTDTQYF. In DNA, the CDR3 is TGTGCCAGCAGCCTGGGACAGTTCACAGATACGCAGTATTTT.